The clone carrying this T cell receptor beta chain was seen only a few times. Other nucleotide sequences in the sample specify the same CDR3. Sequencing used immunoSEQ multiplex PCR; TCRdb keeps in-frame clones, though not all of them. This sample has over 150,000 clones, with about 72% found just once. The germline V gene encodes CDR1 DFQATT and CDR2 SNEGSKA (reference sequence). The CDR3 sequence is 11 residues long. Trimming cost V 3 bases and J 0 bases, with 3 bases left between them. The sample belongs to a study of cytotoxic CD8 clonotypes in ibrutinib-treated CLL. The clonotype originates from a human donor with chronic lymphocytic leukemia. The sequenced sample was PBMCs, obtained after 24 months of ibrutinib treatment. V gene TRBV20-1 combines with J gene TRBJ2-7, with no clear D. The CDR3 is CSASGSYEQYF. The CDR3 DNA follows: TGCAGTGCTAGTGGCTCCTACGAGCAGTACTTC.